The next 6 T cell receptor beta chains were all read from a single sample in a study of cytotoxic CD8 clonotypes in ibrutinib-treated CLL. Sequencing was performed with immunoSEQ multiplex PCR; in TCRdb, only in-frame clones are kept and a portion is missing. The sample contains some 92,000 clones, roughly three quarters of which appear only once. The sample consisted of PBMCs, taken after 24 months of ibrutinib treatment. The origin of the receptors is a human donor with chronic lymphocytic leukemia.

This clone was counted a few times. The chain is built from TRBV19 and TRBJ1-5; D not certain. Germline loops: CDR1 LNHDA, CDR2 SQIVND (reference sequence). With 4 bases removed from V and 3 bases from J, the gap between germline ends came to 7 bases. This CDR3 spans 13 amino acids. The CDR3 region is CASSRDLNQPQHF. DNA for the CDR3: TGTGCCAGTAGTAGAGACCTCAATCAGCCCCAGCATTTT. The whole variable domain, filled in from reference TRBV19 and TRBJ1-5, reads DGGITQSPKYLFRKEGQNVTLSCEQNLNHDAMYWYRQDPGQGLRLIYYSQIVNDFQKGDIAEGYSVSREKKESFPLTVTSAQKNPTAFYLCASSRDLNQPQHFGDGTRLSIL.

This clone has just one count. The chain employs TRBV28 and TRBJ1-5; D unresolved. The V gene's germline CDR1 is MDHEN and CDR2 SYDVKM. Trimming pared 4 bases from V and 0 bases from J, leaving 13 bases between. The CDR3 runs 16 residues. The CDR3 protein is CASSSGPTYSNQPQHF. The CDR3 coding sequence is TGTGCCAGCAGTTCTGGACCGACATATAGCAATCAGCCCCAGCATTTT.

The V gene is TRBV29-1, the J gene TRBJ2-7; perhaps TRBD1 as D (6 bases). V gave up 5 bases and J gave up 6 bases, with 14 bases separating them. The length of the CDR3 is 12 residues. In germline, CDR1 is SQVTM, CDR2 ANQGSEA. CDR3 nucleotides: TGCAGCGTTATCATGACAGGTTCCGAGCAGTACTTC. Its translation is CSVIMTGSEQYF.

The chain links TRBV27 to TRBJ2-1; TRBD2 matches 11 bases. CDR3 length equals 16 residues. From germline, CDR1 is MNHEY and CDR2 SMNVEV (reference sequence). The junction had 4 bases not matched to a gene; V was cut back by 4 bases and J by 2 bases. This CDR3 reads CASSWGSGRAYNEQFF. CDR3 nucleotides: TGTGCCAGCAGTTGGGGTAGCGGGAGGGCCTACAATGAGCAGTTCTTC.

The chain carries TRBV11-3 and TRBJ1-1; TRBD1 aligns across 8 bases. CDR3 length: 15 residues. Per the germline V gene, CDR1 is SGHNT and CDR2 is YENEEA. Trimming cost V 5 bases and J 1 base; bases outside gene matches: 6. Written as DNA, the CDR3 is TGTGCCAGCAGCCCCGGGGACAGGAGGAACACTGAAGCTTTCTTT. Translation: CASSPGDRRNTEAFF. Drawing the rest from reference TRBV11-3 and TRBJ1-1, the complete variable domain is EAGVVQSPRYKIIEKKQPVAFWCNPISGHNTLYWYLQNLGQGPELLIRYENEEAVDDSQLPKDRFSAERLKGVDSTLKIQPAELGDSAVYLCASSPGDRRNTEAFFGQGTRLTVV.

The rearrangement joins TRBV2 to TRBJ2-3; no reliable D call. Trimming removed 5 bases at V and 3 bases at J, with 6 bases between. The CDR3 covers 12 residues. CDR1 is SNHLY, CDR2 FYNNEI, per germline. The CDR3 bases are TGTGCCAGCAGTATGTTGACAGATACGCAGTATTTT. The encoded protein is CASSMLTDTQYF. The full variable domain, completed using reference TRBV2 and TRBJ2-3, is EPEVTQTPSHQVTQMGQEVILRCVPISNHLYFYWYRQILGQKVEFLVSFYNNEISEKSEIFDDQFSVERPDGSNFTLKIRSTKLEDSAMYFCASSMLTDTQYFGPGTRLTVL.